These 10 T cell receptor beta chains were sequenced from one sample in a study of control samples from healthy donors and cancer patients. TCRdb keeps only in-frame clones here, not all; method: immunoSEQ multiplex PCR. Found here are around 130,000 clones, about 87% of them singletons; the top ten hold about 12%. Material for sequencing was blood. These receptors were collected from a man aged 25-45 years in good health.

V usage is TRBV12-3 or TRBV12-4 and J usage is TRBJ2-2; D may be TRBD2 (5 bases). This CDR3 has 13 residues. The ends were cut back, 6 bases at V and 8 bases at J, with 13 bases in the middle. CDR3 in DNA: TGTGCCAGCAGCTTCGACTACGCTGGGGAGCTGTTTTTT. Amino acid sequence: CASSFDYAGELFF.

The chain uses TRBV6-5 and TRBJ2-7; possibly TRBD2 for D (7 bases). Germline CDR1 MNHEY, CDR2 SVGAGI. The CDR3 spans 13 residues. Deletions cut 4 bases from V and 6 bases from J, with 13 bases between. The CDR3 DNA reads as TGTGCCAGCAGTTCCCTCGCGGGGGCCGAGCAGTACGTC. It specifies CASSSLAGAEQYV.

Only one count was recorded for this clone. The rearrangement links TRBV5-5 to TRBJ2-2; 7 bases are shared with TRBD1. This CDR3 has 16 residues. The trim removed 2 bases at V and 0 bases at J, leaving 4 bases unmatched. The V gene's germline CDR1 is SGHKS and CDR2 YYEKEE (reference sequence). The CDR3 here is CASSFWTGPNTGELFF. In DNA, the CDR3 is TGTGCCAGCAGCTTCTGGACAGGCCCGAACACCGGGGAGCTGTTTTTT.

The V gene is TRBV2, the J gene TRBJ1-4; D perhaps matches TRBD1 (5 bases). Germline V gene lookup returns CDR1 SNHLY and CDR2 FYNNEI. Trimming shortened V by 5 bases and J by 10 bases, and 11 bases separated the two germline ends. This CDR3 region has 12 residues. CDR3 in amino acids: CASSSREGKLFF. CDR3 DNA sequence: TGTGCCAGCAGTTCCAGGGAGGGAAAACTGTTTTTT.

This rearrangement joins TRBV7-2 to TRBJ2-2; 9 bases agree with TRBD1. CDR1 SGHTA and CDR2 FQGNSA come from the germline V gene. The CDR3 consists of 15 residues. V was pared by 4 bases and J by 5 bases, with 5 bases of the junction left unmatched. The CDR3 here is CASSSGTGKTGELFF. DNA of the CDR3: TGTGCCAGCAGCTCGGGGACAGGGAAAACCGGGGAGCTGTTTTTT.

The chain has TRBV15 and TRBJ2-7, with D perhaps matching TRBD1 (5 bases). With 8 bases removed from V and 3 bases from J, the gap between germline ends came to 11 bases. CDR1 and CDR2 (germline): LNHNV, YYDKDF (reference sequence). There are 12 residues in the CDR3. Here the CDR3 reads CATGHSHYEQYV. In DNA form, the CDR3 reads TGTGCCACCGGACATTCCCACTACGAGCAGTACGTC.

The chain couples TRBV18 to TRBJ2-3; D is perhaps TRBD1 or TRBD2 (5 bases each). This CDR3 spans 16 amino acids. V dropped 1 base and J dropped 0 bases, with 11 bases sitting between them. Germline values: CDR1 KGHSH, CDR2 LQKENI. CDR3 sequence (DNA): TGTGCCAGCTCACCACTGTACGGGGCAAGCACAGATACGCAGTATTTT. It encodes CASSPLYGASTDTQYF.

CDR3 sequence reads: CASSPTAPSTPLHF. DNA for the CDR3: TGTGCCAGCAGTCCAACCGCTCCATCCACACCCCTCCACTTT. The chain recombines TRBV6-5 with TRBJ1-6; D call uncertain. This CDR3 spans 14 amino acids. The germline CDR1 and CDR2 sequences are MNHEY and SVGAGI. Deletions cut 5 bases from V and 11 bases from J, with 16 bases between.

V gene TRBV9 combines with J gene TRBJ1-2, with D possibly TRBD1 on 5 matching bases. V lost 1 base, J lost 7 bases, and 14 bases lay in between. CDR3 size: 14 residues. Per germline, CDR1 SGDLS and CDR2 YYNGEE. The CDR3 coding sequence is TGTGCCAGCAGCGTACTTAAGGGAACAGGTGGCTACACCTTC. Residues: CASSVLKGTGGYTF.

This clone has only a few counts. The chain has TRBV3-1 (or the pseudogene TRBV3-2) and TRBJ1-2; TRBD1 agrees at 7 bases. The CDR3 consists of 16 residues. The V gene end was trimmed by 1 base and the J gene end by 5 bases; junction bases not matched to a gene: 10. CDR1 is LGHDT, CDR2 YNNKEL, per germline (reference sequence). The DNA for the CDR3 is TGTGCCAGCAGCCAAGGAAAGGACAGGACGACTTATGGCTACACCTTC. This gives the protein CASSQGKDRTTYGYTF.